This TCR beta chain was retrieved from a study of T cell repertoires in cytomegalovirus infection. Whole-study findings and limits: Accumulated public TCR beta family frequency recognized individuals carrying CMV together with the relevant HLA.

TCRdb reprocessed the reads with MiXCR, giving one entry per CDR3 protein. The sample shows about 530,000 distinct CDR3 sequences, around 27% of them seen only once. V was trimmed by 5 bases and J by 2 bases, leaving 14 bases between them. From germline, CDR1 is SEHNR and CDR2 FQNEAQ (reference sequence). The CDR3 sequence is 15 residues long. With respect to this clonotype: The antigen remains unidentified.

The chain carries TRBV7-9 and TRBJ2-3; perhaps TRBD2 as D (5 bases). The clonotype originates from a human donor in good health (CMV status not recorded). Some clones in this sample may be carry-over from other donors' samples. Sequenced material: PBMCs. The CDR3 DNA reads as TGTGCCAGCAGCCCAGGTTGGGAGACCACAGATACGCAGTATTTT. Encoded protein: CASSPGWETTDTQYF.